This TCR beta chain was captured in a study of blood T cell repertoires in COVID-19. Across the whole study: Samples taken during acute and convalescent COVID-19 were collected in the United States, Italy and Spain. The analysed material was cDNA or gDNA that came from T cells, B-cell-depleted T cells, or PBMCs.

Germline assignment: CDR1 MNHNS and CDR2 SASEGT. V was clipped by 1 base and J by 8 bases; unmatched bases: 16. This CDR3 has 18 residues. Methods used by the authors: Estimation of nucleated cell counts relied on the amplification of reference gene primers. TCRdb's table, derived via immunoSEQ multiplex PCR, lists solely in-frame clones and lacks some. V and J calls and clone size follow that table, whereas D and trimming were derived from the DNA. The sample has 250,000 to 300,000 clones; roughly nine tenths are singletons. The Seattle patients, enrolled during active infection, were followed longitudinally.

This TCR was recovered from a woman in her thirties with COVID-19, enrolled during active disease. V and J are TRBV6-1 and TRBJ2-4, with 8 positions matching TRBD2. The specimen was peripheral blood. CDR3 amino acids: CASSEGISGRGGLDIQYF. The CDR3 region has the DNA TGTGCCAGCAGTGAAGGGATTTCGGGTCGGGGGGGTCTAGACATTCAGTACTTC.